This TCR beta chain was observed in a study of blood T cell repertoires in COVID-19. The overall study: The analysed material was cDNA or gDNA that came from T cells, B-cell-depleted T cells, or PBMCs.

The CDR3 extends over 13 amino acids. CDR1 and CDR2 (germline): MGHRA, YSYEKL. The V gene lost 3 bases and the J gene lost 11 bases, with 13 bases spanning the gap. Authors' analysis steps: From reference gene primer amplification, estimates of nucleated cell counts were derived. Sequenced by immunoSEQ multiplex PCR; TCRdb stores in-frame clones only, minus some. Clone size and the V and J calls come from that table; the DNA yielded D and trimming. The repertoire has hundreds of thousands of clones, 85% of them found once; the top ten carry more than 10%. Sequencing was performed on peripheral blood. The chain joins TRBV4-1 to TRBJ1-4; the D gene is possibly TRBD1 (6 bases). The source of this sequence is a human donor in a cohort sampled during active COVID-19. DNA for the CDR3: TGCGCCAGCAGCCACCCACAGGGCCCTAAACTGTTTTTT. It specifies CASSHPQGPKLFF.